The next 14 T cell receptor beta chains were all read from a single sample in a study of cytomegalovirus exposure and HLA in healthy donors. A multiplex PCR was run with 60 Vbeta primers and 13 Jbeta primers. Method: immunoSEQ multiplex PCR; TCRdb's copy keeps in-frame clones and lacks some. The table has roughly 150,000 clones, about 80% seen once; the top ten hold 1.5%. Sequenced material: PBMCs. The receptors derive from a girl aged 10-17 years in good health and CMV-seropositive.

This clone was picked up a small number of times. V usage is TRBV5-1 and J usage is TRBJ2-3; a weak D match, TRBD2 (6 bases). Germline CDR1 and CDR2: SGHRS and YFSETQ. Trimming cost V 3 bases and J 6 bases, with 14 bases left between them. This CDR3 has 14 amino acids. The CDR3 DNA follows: TGCGCCAGCAGCTACCGGGGACTGGGCGATACGCAGTATTTT. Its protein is CASSYRGLGDTQYF.

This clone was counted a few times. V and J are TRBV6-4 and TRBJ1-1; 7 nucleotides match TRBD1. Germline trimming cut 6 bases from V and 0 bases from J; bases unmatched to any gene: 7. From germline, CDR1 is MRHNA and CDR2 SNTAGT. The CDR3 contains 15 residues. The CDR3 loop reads CASSERDSMNTEAFF. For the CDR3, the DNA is TGTGCCAGCAGCGAAAGGGACAGCATGAACACTGAAGCTTTCTTT.

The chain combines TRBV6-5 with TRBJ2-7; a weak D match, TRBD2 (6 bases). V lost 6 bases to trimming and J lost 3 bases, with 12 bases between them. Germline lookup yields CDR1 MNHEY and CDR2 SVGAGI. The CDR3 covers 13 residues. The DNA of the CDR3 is TGTGCCAGCAGCCCCGCGGGGCGCTACGAGCAGTACTTC. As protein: CASSPAGRYEQYF.

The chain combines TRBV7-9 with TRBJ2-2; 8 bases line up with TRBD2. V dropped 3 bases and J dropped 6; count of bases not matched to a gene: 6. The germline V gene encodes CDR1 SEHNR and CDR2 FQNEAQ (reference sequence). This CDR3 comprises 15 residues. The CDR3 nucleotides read TGTGCCAGCAGCTTGGTAGCGGGGTTACCCGGGGAGCTGTTTTTT. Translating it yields CASSLVAGLPGELFF.

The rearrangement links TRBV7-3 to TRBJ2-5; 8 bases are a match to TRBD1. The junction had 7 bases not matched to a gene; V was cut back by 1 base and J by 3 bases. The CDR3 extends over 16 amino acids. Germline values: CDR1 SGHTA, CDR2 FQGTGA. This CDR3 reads CASSLSAGGREETQYF. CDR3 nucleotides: TGTGCCAGCAGCTTAAGTGCAGGGGGCAGGGAAGAGACCCAGTACTTC.

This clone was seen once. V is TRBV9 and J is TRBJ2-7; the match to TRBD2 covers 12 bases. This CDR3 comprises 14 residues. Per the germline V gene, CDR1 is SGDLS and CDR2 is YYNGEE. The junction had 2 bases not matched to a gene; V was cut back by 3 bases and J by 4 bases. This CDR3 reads CASSEGLAGYEQYF. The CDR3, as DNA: TGTGCCAGCAGCGAAGGACTAGCGGGGTACGAGCAGTACTTC.

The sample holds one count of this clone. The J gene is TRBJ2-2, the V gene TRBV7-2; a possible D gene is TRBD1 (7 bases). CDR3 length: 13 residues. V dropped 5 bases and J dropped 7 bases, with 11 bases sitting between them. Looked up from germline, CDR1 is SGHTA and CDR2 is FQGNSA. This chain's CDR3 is CASSPQGGGELFF. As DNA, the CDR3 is TGTGCCAGCAGCCCCCAGGGGGGCGGGGAGCTGTTTTTT.

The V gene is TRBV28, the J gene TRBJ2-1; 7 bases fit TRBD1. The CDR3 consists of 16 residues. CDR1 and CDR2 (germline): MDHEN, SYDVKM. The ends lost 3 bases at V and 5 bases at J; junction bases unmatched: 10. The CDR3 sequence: CASSFPPRTGNNEQFF. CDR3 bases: TGTGCCAGCAGTTTTCCCCCTCGGACAGGCAACAATGAGCAGTTCTTC.

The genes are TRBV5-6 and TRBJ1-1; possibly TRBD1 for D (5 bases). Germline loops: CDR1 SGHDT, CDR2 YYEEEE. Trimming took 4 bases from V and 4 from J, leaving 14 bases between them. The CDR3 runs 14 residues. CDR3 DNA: TGTGCCAGCAGCACTGGGGCTTGGACCACTGAAGCTTTCTTT. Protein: CASSTGAWTTEAFF.

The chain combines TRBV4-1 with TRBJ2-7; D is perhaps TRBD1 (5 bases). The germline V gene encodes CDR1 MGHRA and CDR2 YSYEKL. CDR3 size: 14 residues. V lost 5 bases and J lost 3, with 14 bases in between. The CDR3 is CASSLGAGLYEQYF. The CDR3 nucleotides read TGCGCCAGCAGCTTAGGGGCAGGCCTCTACGAGCAGTACTTC.

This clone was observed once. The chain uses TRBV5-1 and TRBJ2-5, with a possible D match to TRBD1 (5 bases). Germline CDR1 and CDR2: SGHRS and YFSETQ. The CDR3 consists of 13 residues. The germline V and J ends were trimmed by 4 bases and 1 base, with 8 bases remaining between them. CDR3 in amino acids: CASSGDSQETQYF. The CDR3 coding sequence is TGCGCCAGCAGCGGAGACAGCCAAGAGACCCAGTACTTC.

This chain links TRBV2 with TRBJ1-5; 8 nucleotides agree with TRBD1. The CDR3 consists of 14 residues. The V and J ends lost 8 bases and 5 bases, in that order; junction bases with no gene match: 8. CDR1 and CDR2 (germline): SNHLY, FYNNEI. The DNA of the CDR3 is TGTGCCAGCCAGGGGACAGGAAAAGATCAGCCCCAGCATTTT. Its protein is CASQGTGKDQPQHF.

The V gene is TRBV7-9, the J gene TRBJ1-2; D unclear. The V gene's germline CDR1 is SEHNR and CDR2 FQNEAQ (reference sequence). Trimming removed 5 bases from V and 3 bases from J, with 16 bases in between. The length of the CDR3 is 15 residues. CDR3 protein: CASSPHPPGDYGYTF. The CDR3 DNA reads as TGTGCCAGCAGCCCACACCCGCCAGGCGACTATGGCTACACCTTC. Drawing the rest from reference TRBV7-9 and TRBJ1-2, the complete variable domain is DTGVSQNPRHKITKRGQNVTFRCDPISEHNRLYWYRQTLGQGPEFLTYFQNEAQLEKSRLLSDRFSAERPKGSFSTLEIQRTEQGDSAMYLCASSPHPPGDYGYTFGSGTRLTVV.

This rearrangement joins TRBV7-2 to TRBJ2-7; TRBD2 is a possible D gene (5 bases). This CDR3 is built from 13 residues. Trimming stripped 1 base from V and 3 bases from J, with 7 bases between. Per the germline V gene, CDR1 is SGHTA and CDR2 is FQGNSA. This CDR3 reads CASSLGLLYEQYF. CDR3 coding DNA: TGTGCCAGCAGCTTAGGACTACTCTACGAGCAGTACTTC.